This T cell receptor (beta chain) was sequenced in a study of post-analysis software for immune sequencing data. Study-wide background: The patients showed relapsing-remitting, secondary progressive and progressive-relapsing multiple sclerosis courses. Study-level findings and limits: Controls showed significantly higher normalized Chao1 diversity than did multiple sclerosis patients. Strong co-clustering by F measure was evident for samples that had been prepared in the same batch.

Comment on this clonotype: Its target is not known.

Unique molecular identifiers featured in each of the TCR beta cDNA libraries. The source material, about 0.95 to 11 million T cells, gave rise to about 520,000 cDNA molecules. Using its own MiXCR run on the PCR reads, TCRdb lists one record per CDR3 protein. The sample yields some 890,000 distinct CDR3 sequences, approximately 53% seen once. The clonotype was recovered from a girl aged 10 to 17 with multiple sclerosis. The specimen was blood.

Here the CDR3 reads CASSAQGRGEQFF. The CDR3 DNA follows: TGTGCCAGCAGTGCCCAGGGACGGGGTGAGCAGTTCTTC. V is TRBV6-4 and J is TRBJ2-1; D could derive from TRBD1 or TRBD2 (5 bases each). V lost 4 bases and J lost 9, with 13 bases in between. CDR1 and CDR2 from the germline V gene are MRHNA and SNTAGT. This CDR3 contains 13 residues.